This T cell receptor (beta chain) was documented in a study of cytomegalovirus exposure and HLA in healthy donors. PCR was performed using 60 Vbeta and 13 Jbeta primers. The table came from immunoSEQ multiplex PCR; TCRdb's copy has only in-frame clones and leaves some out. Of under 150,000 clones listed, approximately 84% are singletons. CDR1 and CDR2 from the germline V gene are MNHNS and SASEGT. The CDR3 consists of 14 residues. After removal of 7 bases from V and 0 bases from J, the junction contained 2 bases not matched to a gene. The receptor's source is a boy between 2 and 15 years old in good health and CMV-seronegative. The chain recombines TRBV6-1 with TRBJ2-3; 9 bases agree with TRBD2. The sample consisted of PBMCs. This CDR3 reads CASKTSGSTDTQYF. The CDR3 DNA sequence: TGTGCCAGCAAGACTAGCGGTAGCACAGATACGCAGTATTTT.